One sample yielded the 14 T cell receptor beta chains listed below, sequenced in a study of shared clonotypes between healthy human individuals. Profiling relied on immunoSEQ multiplex PCR, and the TCRdb table lists in-frame clones only, not all of them. The sample contains hundreds of thousands of clones, less than 85% of which appear only once. Sequencing input: memory CD4+ T cells sorted from blood. The subset is: CD45RA-negative fraction. These receptors all come from a woman in her twenties or thirties in good health.

CDR3 loop: CASRGVAGNYGYTF. Here the CDR3 DNA reads TGTGCCAGCAGGGGGGTGGCGGGGAACTATGGCTACACCTTC. The V call is TRBV28, the J call TRBJ1-2, with D possibly TRBD1 on 5 matching bases. Germline-derived CDR1 and CDR2 are MDHEN and SYDVKM. V was pared by 6 bases and J by 2 bases, with 13 bases between. The CDR3 runs 14 residues.

In regard to this clone: At the DNA level, this CDR3 is encoded by other sequences in the same sample as well. The chain links TRBV5-1 to TRBJ1-1, with TRBD1 identical over 9 bases. Germline V gene lookup returns CDR1 SGHRS and CDR2 YFSETQ. The trim removed 0 bases at V and 4 bases at J, leaving 4 bases unmatched. The CDR3 sequence is 15 residues long. The CDR3 DNA reads as TGCGCCAGCAGCTTGGGGGACAGGGACTTCACTGAAGCTTTCTTT. Amino acids: CASSLGDRDFTEAFF.

The chain employs TRBV2 and TRBJ1-1; 7 positions match TRBD1. With V trimmed by 6 bases and J by 10 bases, 8 bases remained unmatched. The CDR3 extends over 12 amino acids. The germline gives CDR1 SNHLY, CDR2 FYNNEI. This CDR3 reads CASRGGQDRAFF. The CDR3 DNA is TGTGCCAGCAGGGGAGGACAGGATCGAGCTTTCTTT.

This rearrangement joins TRBV2 to TRBJ2-2; D is unclear. V lost 2 bases and J lost 5, with 6 bases in between. Per germline, CDR1 SNHLY and CDR2 FYNNEI. This CDR3 has 13 residues. CDR3 loop: CASSERRTGELFF. CDR3 nucleotide sequence: TGTGCCAGCAGTGAAAGGCGGACCGGGGAGCTGTTTTTT.

This chain connects TRBV6-1 to TRBJ2-1; TRBD1 is a possible D gene (6 bases). CDR1 MNHNS and CDR2 SASEGT come from the germline V gene. CDR3 length: 13 amino acids. Trimming removed 1 base at V and 13 bases at J, with 14 bases between. CDR3 loop: CASSEGWGQAQFF. CDR3 sequence (DNA): TGTGCCAGCAGTGAAGGTTGGGGGCAGGCACAGTTCTTC.

The rearrangement links TRBV6-1 to TRBJ2-2; 8 positions match TRBD1. Per the germline V gene, CDR1 is MNHNS and CDR2 is SASEGT. Trimming took 0 bases from V and 6 from J; bases not matched to a gene: 6. The CDR3 has 16 residues. DNA of the CDR3: TGTGCCAGCAGTGAAGCAACAGGGGGTATAGCCGGGGAGCTGTTTTTT. Translating gives CASSEATGGIAGELFF.

A single count supports this clone. The rearrangement joins TRBV11-3 to TRBJ1-1; no clear D gene. CDR3 size: 14 residues. V dropped 5 bases and J dropped 0 bases, with 10 bases sitting between them. The germline CDR1 and CDR2 sequences are SGHNT and YENEEA. CDR3 nucleotide sequence: TGTGCCAGCAGCCCAGATTACATGAACACTGAAGCTTTCTTT. Its translation is CASSPDYMNTEAFF.

The V and J genes are TRBV9 and TRBJ2-5, with a tentative D call TRBD2 (5 bases). This CDR3 comprises 15 residues. Germline V lookup: CDR1 SGDLS, CDR2 YYNGEE. V lost 0 bases to trimming and J lost 5 bases, with 14 bases between them. The chain's CDR3 is CASSVETEAWETQYF. In nucleotides, the CDR3 is TGTGCCAGCAGCGTAGAAACGGAGGCCTGGGAGACCCAGTACTTC.

The J gene is TRBJ2-7, the V gene TRBV10-2, with 12 bases matching TRBD2. The V segment lost 8 bases and the J segment 2 bases; nucleotides outside the gene matches: 7. CDR1 WSHSY and CDR2 SAAADI come from the germline V gene. CDR3 length: 15 residues. In DNA form, the CDR3 reads TGCGCCAGCCTAGCGGGAGGGCAAAGGGCCTACGAGCAGTACTTC. Encoded protein: CASLAGGQRAYEQYF.

The CDR3 is CASSEPARTLTDTQYF. In DNA form, the CDR3 reads TGTGCCAGCAGCGAGCCCGCTAGAACACTCACAGATACGCAGTATTTT. The V and J genes are TRBV5-4 and TRBJ2-3; D gene uncertain. Trimming removed 4 bases at V and 2 bases at J, with 17 bases between. Germline V CDR1 and CDR2: SGHNT, YYREEE (reference sequence). This CDR3 is 16 amino acids long.

This clone came up a few times. The chain recombines TRBV28 with TRBJ1-1, with D perhaps TRBD1 (6 bases). Germline CDR1 MDHEN, CDR2 SYDVKM. This CDR3 contains 15 residues. The V and J ends lost 5 bases and 10 bases respectively, with 23 bases between them. The CDR3, as DNA: TGTGCCAGCAGTCCCGGGGGGGGCCACCCGCGCGGAGCTTTCTTT. Translation: CASSPGGGHPRGAFF.

This sequence joins TRBV6-5 and TRBJ2-2; TRBD2 matches at 13 bases. V was clipped by 6 bases and J by 5 bases; unmatched bases: 3. CDR3 length: 15 amino acids. Germline CDR1 MNHEY, CDR2 SVGAGI. The CDR3 coding sequence is TGTGCCAGCAGGAGACTAGCGGGAGGAACCGGGGAGCTGTTTTTT. Its translation is CASRRLAGGTGELFF.

V gene TRBV10-1 combines with J gene TRBJ2-3, with D possibly TRBD2 on 6 matching bases. CDR3 length: 15 residues. V lost 6 bases to trimming and J lost 0 bases, with 13 bases between them. The germline gives CDR1 WNHNN, CDR2 SYGVQD (reference sequence). The CDR3 coding sequence is TGCGCCAGCAGCGGGGGTAGGGAAAGCACAGATACGCAGTATTTT. Its translation is CASSGGRESTDTQYF.

The chain couples TRBV5-6 to TRBJ2-7; weak D call: TRBD2 (5 bases). Looked up from germline, CDR1 is SGHDT and CDR2 is YYEEEE. With 6 bases removed from V and 6 bases from J, the gap between germline ends came to 10 bases. This CDR3 region has 11 residues. This CDR3 reads CASKRAREQYF. CDR3 nucleotides: TGTGCCAGCAAGAGGGCTCGCGAGCAGTACTTC.